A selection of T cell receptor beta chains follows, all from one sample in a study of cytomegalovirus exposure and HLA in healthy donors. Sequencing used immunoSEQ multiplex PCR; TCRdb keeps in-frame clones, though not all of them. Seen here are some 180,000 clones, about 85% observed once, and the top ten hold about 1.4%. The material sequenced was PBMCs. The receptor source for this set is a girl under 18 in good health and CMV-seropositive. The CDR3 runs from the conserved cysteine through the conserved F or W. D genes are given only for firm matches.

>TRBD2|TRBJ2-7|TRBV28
TGTGCCAGCAGTCCACCCTCGACTAGCGGGAGAGGATACGAGCAGTACTTC
CASSPPSTSGRGYEQYF
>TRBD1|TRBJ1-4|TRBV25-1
TGTGCCAGCAGTGAATATCAGGGACAGTGGAATGAAAAACTGTTTTTT
CASSEYQGQWNEKLFF
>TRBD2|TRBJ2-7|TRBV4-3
TGCGCCAGCAGCCAGGGGACTAGCGGACTCTACGAGCAGTACTTC
CASSQGTSGLYEQYF
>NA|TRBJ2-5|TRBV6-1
TGTGCCAGCAGAGAGGGAGTTTCAGAGACCCAGTACTTC
CASREGVSETQYF
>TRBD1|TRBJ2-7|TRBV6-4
TGTGCCAGCAGTGCAGCAGGGGGTTCCTACGAGCAGTACTTC
CASSAAGGSYEQYF
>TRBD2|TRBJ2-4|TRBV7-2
TGTGCCAGCAGCCCGGGACTAGCTATAGCCAAAAACATTCAGTACTTC
CASSPGLAIAKNIQYF
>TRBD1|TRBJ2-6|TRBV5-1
TGCGCCAGCAGCTCCGGACAGGCAGGGGCCAACGTCCTGACTTTC
CASSSGQAGANVLTF
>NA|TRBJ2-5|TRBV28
TGTGCCAGCAGTTTGCCAAAACAGGGTAGGGAAGGGACCCAGTACTTC
CASSLPKQGREGTQYF
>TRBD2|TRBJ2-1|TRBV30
TGTGCCTGGAGCGGCGGGAGGGCCTTCGGGGATGAGCAGTTCTTC
CAWSGGRAFGDEQFF
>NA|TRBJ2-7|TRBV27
TGTGCCAGCAGTTTGAGTTCCCCGCGTCAGGGGCCCTACGAGCAGTACTTC
CASSLSSPRQGPYEQYF
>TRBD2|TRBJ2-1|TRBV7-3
TGTGCCAGCAGCTCACGGCCTAGCGGGACCTACAATGAGCAGTTCTTC
CASSSRPSGTYNEQFF
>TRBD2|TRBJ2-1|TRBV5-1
TGCGCCAGCAGCGCGCAACGGGGACTAGCGGGAGACAATGAGCAGTTCTTC
CASSAQRGLAGDNEQFF